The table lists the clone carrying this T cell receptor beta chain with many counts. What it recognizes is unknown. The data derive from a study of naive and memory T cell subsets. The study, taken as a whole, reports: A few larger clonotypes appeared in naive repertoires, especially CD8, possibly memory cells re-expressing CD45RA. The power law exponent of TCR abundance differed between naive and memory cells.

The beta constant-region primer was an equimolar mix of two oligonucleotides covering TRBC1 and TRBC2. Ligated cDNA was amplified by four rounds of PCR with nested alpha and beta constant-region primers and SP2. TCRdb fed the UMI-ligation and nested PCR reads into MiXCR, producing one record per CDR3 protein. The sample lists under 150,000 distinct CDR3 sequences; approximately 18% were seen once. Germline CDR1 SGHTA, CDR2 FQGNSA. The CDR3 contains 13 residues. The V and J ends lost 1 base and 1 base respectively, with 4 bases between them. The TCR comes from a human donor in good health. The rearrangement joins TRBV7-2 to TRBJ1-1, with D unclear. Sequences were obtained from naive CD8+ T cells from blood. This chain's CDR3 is CASSLGRNTEAFF. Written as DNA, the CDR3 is TGTGCCAGCAGCTTAGGCAGGAACACTGAAGCTTTCTTT.